The source of this TCR beta chain is a study of lymphopenia after photon versus proton radiotherapy. General observations from the study: Photon-treated patients lost naive T cells and TCR diversity; proton-treated stayed stable.

Some clones are missing from TCRdb's copy, which holds only in-frame ones; the method was immunoSEQ multiplex PCR. The sample has roughly 29,000 clones; over 80% are singletons. On this clone itself: What it binds is unknown.

Trimming took 0 bases from V and 3 from J, leaving 14 bases between them. CDR3 size: 16 residues. The germline V gene has CDR1 MNHNY and CDR2 SVGAGI (reference sequence). The receptor comes from a woman aged 55-69 years with cholangiocarcinoma. Some clones in this sample may be carry-over from other donors' samples. The J gene is TRBJ1-1, the V gene TRBV6-6, with D possibly being TRBD1 (5 bases). The sequencing here drew on peripheral blood, taken from a patient treated with proton-based radiotherapy. The CDR3 DNA reads TGTGCCAGCAGTTACTCGGGCCGGACACCGCACACTGAAGCTTTCTTT. Protein product: CASSYSGRTPHTEAFF.